Described below is a single TCR beta chain sequence and its context. Antigen unknown. Germline CDR1 and CDR2: SGHNT and YYREEE (reference sequence). This CDR3 is 14 amino acids long. Trimming removed 0 bases from V and 6 bases from J, with 10 bases in between. This record comes from a study of T cell responses to AZD1222 COVID-19 vaccine. The table came from immunoSEQ multiplex PCR; TCRdb's copy has only in-frame clones and leaves some out. The table has 150,000 to 180,000 clones, around nine tenths seen once. Study findings and constraints: Reportedly, close to half of spike-specific TCRs are directed against unmutated variant regions. Just a handful of AZD1222 recipients tested seropositive at baseline. The donor group comprised mostly white British people and more females; the analysis possibly underestimated clonal diversity.

The TCR sequence derives from an adult in good health. This specimen consisted of peripheral blood, obtained on day 0 of AZD1222 vaccination. The rearrangement links TRBV5-4 to TRBJ1-5, with D unresolved. The CDR3 DNA sequence: TGTGCCAGCAGCTTGGAGCCGGAGGGTCAGCCCCAGCATTTT. This gives the protein CASSLEPEGQPQHF.